This is a list of T cell receptor beta chains from one sample in a study of cytomegalovirus exposure and HLA in healthy donors. The table came from immunoSEQ multiplex PCR; TCRdb's copy has only in-frame clones and leaves some out. The sample has around 98,000 clones, 55% to 75% seen once. Sequencing was done on a sample of PBMCs. The source is a man aged 50 to 60 in good health and CMV-seronegative. Both conserved end residues are part of each CDR3. The D gene is left open where the match is weak. Clone size is shown for a subset of rows, as once, few, many or a class of expanded clone.

abundance	v_gene	j_gene	d_gene	CDR3aa	CDR3nt
-	TRBV5-1	TRBJ2-2	TRBD2	CASSSLPSGGNTGELFF	TGCGCCAGCAGCTCATTGCCTAGCGGAGGCAACACCGGGGAGCTGTTTTTT
-	TRBV19	TRBJ2-2	TRBD2	CASSYGGVNTGELFF	TGTGCCAGTAGTTATGGGGGGGTGAACACCGGGGAGCTGTTTTTT
-	TRBV5-4	TRBJ2-2	TRBD1	CASSSRDRDTGELFF	TGTGCCAGCAGCTCACGGGACAGGGACACCGGGGAGCTGTTTTTT
-	TRBV2	TRBJ1-2	-	CASTEVGANYGYTF	TGTGCCAGCACCGAGGTAGGAGCTAACTATGGCTACACCTTC
-	TRBV15	TRBJ2-7	-	CATSRRRDSTSEQYF	TGTGCCACCAGCAGAAGGAGGGACAGCACCTCCGAGCAGTACTTC
-	TRBV4-2	TRBJ2-7	TRBD1	CASSLEAAGQGSYEQYF	TGTGCCAGCAGCCTAGAAGCCGCGGGACAGGGGTCGTACGAGCAGTACTTC
-	TRBV6-5	TRBJ1-4	TRBD1	CASRPDRANEKLFF	TGTGCCAGCAGACCGGACAGGGCTAATGAAAAACTGTTTTTT
-	TRBV15	TRBJ1-2	-	CATTAGGENYGYTF	TGTGCCACCACGGCGGGTGGGGAAAACTATGGCTACACCTTC
-	TRBV29-1	TRBJ1-2	-	CSVPQAHYGYTF	TGCAGCGTACCACAGGCACACTATGGCTACACCTTC
-	TRBV6-5	TRBJ1-2	TRBD1	CASSTGQGRYGYTF	TGTGCCAGCAGTACTGGACAGGGGCGTTATGGCTACACCTTC
few	TRBV29-1	TRBJ2-1	-	CSVEHSYNEQFF	TGCAGCGTTGAACACTCCTACAATGAGCAGTTCTTC
-	TRBV19	TRBJ2-2	-	CASSTRQIKNTGELFF	TGTGCCAGTAGTACCCGACAGATTAAGAACACCGGGGAGCTGTTTTTT
-	TRBV2	TRBJ2-5	TRBD1	CASSTGGSSETQYF	TGTGCCAGCAGTACAGGGGGCTCCTCGGAGACCCAGTACTTC
-	TRBV28	TRBJ1-2	-	CASSGTINYGYTF	TGTGCCAGCAGTGGGACAATTAACTATGGCTACACCTTC
once	TRBV5-1	TRBJ1-2	-	CASSLGSGGAGGYTF	TGCGCCAGCAGCTTGGGTTCGGGGGGCGCAGGTGGCTACACCTTC
-	TRBV6-1	TRBJ1-1	-	CASSEKGLGGTEAFF	TGTGCCAGCAGTGAGAAGGGCTTGGGGGGCACTGAAGCTTTCTTT
-	TRBV6-6	TRBJ1-2	-	CASSNGAGNYGYTF	TGTGCCAGCAGCAATGGGGCGGGGAACTATGGCTACACCTTC
-	TRBV19	TRBJ2-2	-	CASSLGGGNWATGELFF	TGTGCCAGTAGTTTGGGCGGAGGGAACTGGGCCACCGGGGAGCTGTTTTTT
few	TRBV7-9	TRBJ2-5	TRBD2	CASSMRLAGGPQETQYF	TGTGCCAGCAGCATGCGACTAGCGGGGGGGCCGCAGGAGACCCAGTACTTC
once	TRBV5-1	TRBJ1-1	-	CASSREFMNTEAFF	TGCGCCAGCAGCAGGGAGTTCATGAACACTGAAGCTTTCTTT
-	TRBV12-1	TRBJ2-7	-	CASSFGGTSHYEQYF	TGTGCCAGCAGCTTTGGTGGGACTAGTCACTACGAGCAGTACTTC
-	TRBV4-2	TRBJ1-1	-	CASSQAVNTEAFF	TGTGCCAGCAGCCAAGCGGTGAACACTGAAGCTTTCTTT
-	TRBV19	TRBJ1-2	TRBD1	CASKRQGQGYTF	TGTGCCAGTAAGAGACAGGGCCAGGGCTACACCTTC
-	TRBV7-8	TRBJ2-3	-	CASSLQGRGTDTQYF	TGTGCCAGCAGCTTACAGGGGCGCGGCACAGATACGCAGTATTTT
-	TRBV19	TRBJ1-5	-	CASSIRGPDINQPQHF	TGTGCCAGTAGTATAAGGGGCCCCGACATCAATCAGCCCCAGCATTTT
-	TRBV7-9	TRBJ2-1	-	CASSPLLRDNNEQFF	TGTGCCAGCAGCCCACTCTTGAGAGACAACAATGAGCAGTTCTTC
-	TRBV28	TRBJ2-7	-	CASSGPLKGEQYF	TGTGCCAGCAGTGGGCCCCTTAAAGGCGAGCAGTACTTC
-	TRBV6-1	TRBJ2-7	-	CASNDRNTYEQYF	TGTGCCAGCAATGACAGGAATACCTACGAGCAGTACTTC
-	TRBV19	TRBJ2-7	-	CASSIKGPKYEQYF	TGTGCCAGTAGTATAAAGGGGCCCAAATACGAGCAGTACTTC
-	TRBV21-1	TRBJ2-7	-	CASSKIPWGGTSYEQYF	TGTGCCAGCAGCAAAATCCCCTGGGGGGGGACCTCCTACGAGCAGTACTTC
-	TRBV6-5	TRBJ1-3	-	CASSYTTGGNTIYF	TGTGCCAGCAGTTATACTACAGGAGGAAACACCATATATTTT
few	TRBV30	TRBJ1-6	-	CAWSVYAGFNSPLHF	TGTGCCTGGAGCGTCTACGCGGGGTTCAATTCACCCCTCCACTTT
-	TRBV29-1	TRBJ2-7	-	CSVVGRGRNEQYF	TGCAGCGTTGTCGGCAGGGGGAGGAACGAGCAGTACTTC
-	TRBV23-1	TRBJ2-7	-	CASRSGKAYEQYF	TGCGCCAGCAGGTCGGGGAAGGCCTACGAGCAGTACTTC
-	TRBV13	TRBJ2-7	TRBD1	CASSRWDSPIEQYF	TGTGCCAGCAGCAGATGGGACAGCCCCATCGAGCAGTACTTC
-	TRBV28	TRBJ2-7	-	CASSFFWASYEQYF	TGTGCCAGCAGTTTCTTTTGGGCCTCCTACGAGCAGTACTTC
-	TRBV7-3	TRBJ1-1	TRBD1	CASSLTGQLGTEAFF	TGTGCCAGCAGCTTAACGGGACAGCTGGGCACTGAAGCTTTCTTT
-	TRBV15	TRBJ1-5	-	CATSRSRASNQPQHF	TGTGCCACCAGCAGAAGCAGGGCGAGTAATCAGCCCCAGCATTTT
few	TRBV5-1	TRBJ2-5	-	CASSLDFGTQYF	TGCGCCAGCAGCTTGGACTTTGGGACCCAGTACTTC
-	TRBV15	TRBJ2-1	-	CATSRTELENEQFF	TGTGCCACCAGCCGAACTGAACTAGAAAATGAGCAGTTCTTC
-	TRBV10-3	TRBJ2-3	-	CAISERESGTDTQYF	TGTGCCATCAGTGAGAGGGAGAGTGGCACAGATACGCAGTATTTT
-	TRBV27	TRBJ2-2	TRBD2	CASSGLAGTNTGELFF	TGTGCCAGCAGTGGACTAGCGGGCACGAACACCGGGGAGCTGTTTTTT
-	TRBV28	TRBJ1-2	TRBD1	CASTRGTVYYGYTF	TGTGCCAGCACCAGAGGGACAGTATACTATGGCTACACCTTC
-	TRBV19	TRBJ1-2	TRBD1	CASSIRKSGQGNYGYTF	TGTGCCAGTAGTATACGAAAAAGTGGACAGGGCAACTATGGCTACACCTTC
-	TRBV5-4	TRBJ1-6	TRBD1	CASSLKTGGNSPLHF	TGTGCCAGCAGCTTAAAGACAGGGGGGAATTCACCCCTCCACTTT
-	TRBV5-1	TRBJ2-5	-	CASSLLGRETQYF	TGCGCCAGCAGCTTGTTAGGGAGGGAGACCCAGTACTTC
-	TRBV28	TRBJ1-2	TRBD1	CASSSADRGPVGYTF	TGTGCCAGCAGTTCAGCTGACAGGGGGCCTGTTGGCTACACCTTC
few	TRBV28	TRBJ1-4	TRBD1	CASSTTGPNEKLFF	TGTGCCAGCAGCACGACAGGGCCAAATGAAAAACTGTTTTTT
-	TRBV6-5	TRBJ1-1	-	CASSTARENTEAFF	TGTGCCAGCAGCACTGCGAGGGAAAACACTGAAGCTTTCTTT
-	TRBV10-2	TRBJ2-1	-	CASSEPPGEQFF	TGCGCCAGCAGTGAGCCCCCCGGGGAGCAGTTCTTC